Listed below are T cell receptor beta chains from one sample, sequenced in a study of cytomegalovirus exposure and HLA in healthy donors. Some clones are missing from TCRdb's copy, which holds only in-frame ones; the method was immunoSEQ multiplex PCR. The table includes roughly 150,000 clones, 70% to 80% detected once. Material for sequencing was PBMCs. The receptors come from a woman aged 40 to 50 in good health and CMV-seronegative. Each CDR3 is given with its conserved first and last residue. Some rows mark clone size as missing; the rest say once, few, many or name a class of expanded clone.

v_call clone_size cdr3_aa
TRBV28 NA CASSLASVSSTDTQYF
TRBV2 NA CASSVGTDGGLFF
TRBV28 NA CASSRDGTGVSEQYF
TRBV6-6 NA CASSYTSTGVDGYTF
TRBV5-6 NA CASSFVQAYEQYF
TRBV6-1 NA CASSLPSGERGTQYF
TRBV5-6 NA CASSTTGSRPQHF
TRBV5-4 NA CASSLGREIGETQYF
TRBV19 NA CASSITVAGKSTGANVLTF
TRBV9 NA CASSEGVRAGQETQYF
TRBV18 NA CASSPLIQGASEAFF
TRBV7-6 NA CASSLAQGLAGPYEQYF
TRBV11-3 NA CASSSTRRTGGTDTQYF
TRBV18 NA CASSPLNIAQGATGELFF
TRBV27 NA CASSGTSGYNEQFF
TRBV7-6 NA CASSHWTSGSSYNEQFF
TRBV7-2 NA CASSPRAGGSWTNEKLFF
TRBV4-1 NA CASSLETSVRETQYF
TRBV4-3 NA CASSQEPGQPYNEQFF
TRBV18 NA CASSPIKDRGSHGYTF
TRBV28 NA CASSFSDRARYGYTF
TRBV7-2 NA CASSPGQGDSYGYTF
TRBV19 NA CASSSGTDSTDTQYF
TRBV6-5 NA CASSRGLAGTDTQYF
TRBV2 NA CASKVTGGNYGYTF
TRBV4-3 once CASSQELRSSYNEQFF
TRBV7-2 NA CASSRDSPRNTIYF
TRBV19 NA CASSRGLADIYNEQFF
TRBV5-5 NA CASSFGGIRDIYGYTF
TRBV25-1 NA CASSLGQSTDTQYF
TRBV19 NA CASSADRVGNSPLHF